This TCR beta chain was sequenced in a study of CD8 T cells in ankylosing spondylitis. Study observations and caveats: Seemingly distinctive of ankylosing spondylitis blood was a TCR beta motif formed by eight highly homologous variants.

This clonotype was counted a few times. Its antigen is undetermined. By quantitative 5'-RACE with molecular barcodes, the TCR beta libraries were made. TCRdb recomputed calls from the 5' RACE reads with MiXCR, one row per CDR3 protein. Of under 450,000 distinct CDR3 sequences detected, roughly 17% appear once; the ten largest clones hold approximately 1%. The receptor was derived from a male donor with ankylosing spondylitis. The sample was blood, either unsorted or a sorted T cell fraction (not recorded which).

In DNA form, the CDR3 reads TGTGCCAGCAGCCTGGACAGGGGGACTAGCGGGATCGGGGAGCTGTTTTTT. Its protein product is CASSLDRGTSGIGELFF. V gene TRBV6-1 combines with J gene TRBJ2-2; TRBD2 aligns across 13 bases. With 6 bases clipped from V and 7 bases from J, the junction kept 11 bases outside the gene matches. Germline V gives CDR1 MNHNS, CDR2 SASEGT. The CDR3 covers 17 residues.